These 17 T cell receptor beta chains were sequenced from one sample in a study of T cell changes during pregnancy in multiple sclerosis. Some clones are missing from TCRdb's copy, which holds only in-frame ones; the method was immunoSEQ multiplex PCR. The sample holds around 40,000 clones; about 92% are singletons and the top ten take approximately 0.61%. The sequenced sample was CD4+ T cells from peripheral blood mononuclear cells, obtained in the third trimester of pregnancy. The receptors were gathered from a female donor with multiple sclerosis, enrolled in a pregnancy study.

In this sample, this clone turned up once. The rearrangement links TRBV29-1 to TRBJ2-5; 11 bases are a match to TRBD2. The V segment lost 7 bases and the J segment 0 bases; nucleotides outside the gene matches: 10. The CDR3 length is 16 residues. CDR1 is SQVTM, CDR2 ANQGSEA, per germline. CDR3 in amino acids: CSGRLAGLLYQETQYF. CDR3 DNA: TGCAGCGGCAGACTAGCGGGACTACTGTACCAAGAGACCCAGTACTTC.

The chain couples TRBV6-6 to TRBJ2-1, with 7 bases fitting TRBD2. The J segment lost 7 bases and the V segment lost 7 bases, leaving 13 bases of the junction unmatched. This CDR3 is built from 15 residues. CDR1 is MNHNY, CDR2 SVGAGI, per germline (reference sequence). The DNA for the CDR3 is TGTGCCAGCACCCCCTTGGGCGCGCGGGGGAATGAGCAGTTCTTC. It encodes CASTPLGARGNEQFF.

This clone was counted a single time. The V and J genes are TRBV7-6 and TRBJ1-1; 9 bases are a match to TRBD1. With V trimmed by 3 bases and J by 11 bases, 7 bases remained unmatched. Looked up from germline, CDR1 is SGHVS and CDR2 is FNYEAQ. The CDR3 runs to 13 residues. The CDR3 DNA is TGTGCCAGCAGCTTGGGACAGGGCGTGGGTGCTTTCTTT. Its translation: CASSLGQGVGAFF.

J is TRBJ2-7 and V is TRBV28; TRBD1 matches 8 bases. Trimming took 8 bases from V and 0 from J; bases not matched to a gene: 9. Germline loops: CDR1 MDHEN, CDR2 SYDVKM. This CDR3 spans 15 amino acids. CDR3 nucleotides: TGTGCCAGCTACGCGAGACAGGGGCCCTCCTACGAGCAGTACTTC. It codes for CASYARQGPSYEQYF. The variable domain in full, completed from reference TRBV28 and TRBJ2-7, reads DVKVTQSSRYLVKRTGEKVFLECVQDMDHENMFWYRQDPGLGLRLIYFSYDVKMKEKGDIPEGYSVSREKKERFSLILESASTNQTSMYLCASYARQGPSYEQYFGPGTRLTVT.

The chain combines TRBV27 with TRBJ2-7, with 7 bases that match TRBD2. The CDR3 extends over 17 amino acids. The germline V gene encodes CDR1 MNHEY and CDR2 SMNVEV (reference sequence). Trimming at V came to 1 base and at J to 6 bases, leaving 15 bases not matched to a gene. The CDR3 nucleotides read TGTGCCAGCAGTTTATTAGGATTGGGCGGGAGAAGGGGCGAGCAGTACTTC. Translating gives CASSLLGLGGRRGEQYF.

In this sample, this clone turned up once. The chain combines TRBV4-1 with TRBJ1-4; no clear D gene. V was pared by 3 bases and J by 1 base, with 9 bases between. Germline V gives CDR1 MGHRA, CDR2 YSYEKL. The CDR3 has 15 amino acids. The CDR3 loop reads CASSQRVLTNEKLFF. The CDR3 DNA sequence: TGCGCCAGCAGCCAGCGGGTCCTAACTAATGAAAAACTGTTTTTT.

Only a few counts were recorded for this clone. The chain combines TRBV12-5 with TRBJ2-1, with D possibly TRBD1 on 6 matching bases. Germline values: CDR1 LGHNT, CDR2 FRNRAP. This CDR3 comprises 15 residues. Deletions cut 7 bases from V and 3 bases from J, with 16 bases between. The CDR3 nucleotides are TGTGCTAGTGCTCCGTTAGGACAGCACTACAATGAGCAGTTCTTC. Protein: CASAPLGQHYNEQFF. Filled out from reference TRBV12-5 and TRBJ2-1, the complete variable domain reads DARVTQTPRHKVTEMGQEVTMRCQPILGHNTVFWYRQTMMQGLELLAYFRNRAPLDDSGMPKDRFSAEMPDATLATLKIQPSEPRDSAVYFCASAPLGQHYNEQFFGPGTRLTVL.

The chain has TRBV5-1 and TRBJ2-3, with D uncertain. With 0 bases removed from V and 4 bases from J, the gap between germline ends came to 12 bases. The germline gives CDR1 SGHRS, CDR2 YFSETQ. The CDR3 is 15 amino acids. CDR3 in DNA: TGCGCCAGCAGCTTGGGGTTGGGCTGGCCAGATACGCAGTATTTT. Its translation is CASSLGLGWPDTQYF.

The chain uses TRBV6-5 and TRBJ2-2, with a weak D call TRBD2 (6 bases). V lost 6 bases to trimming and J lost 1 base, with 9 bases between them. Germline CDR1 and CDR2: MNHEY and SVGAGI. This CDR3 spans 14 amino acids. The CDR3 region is CASRREGNTGELFF. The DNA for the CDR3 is TGTGCCAGCAGGCGGGAAGGGAACACCGGGGAGCTGTTTTTT.

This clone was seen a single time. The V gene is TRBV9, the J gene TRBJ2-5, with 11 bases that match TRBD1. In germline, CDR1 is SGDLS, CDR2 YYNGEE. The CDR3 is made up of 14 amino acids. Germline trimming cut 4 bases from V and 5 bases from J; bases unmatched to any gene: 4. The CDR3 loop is CASSRTGGFETQYF. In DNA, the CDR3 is TGTGCCAGCAGCCGGACAGGGGGCTTTGAGACCCAGTACTTC.

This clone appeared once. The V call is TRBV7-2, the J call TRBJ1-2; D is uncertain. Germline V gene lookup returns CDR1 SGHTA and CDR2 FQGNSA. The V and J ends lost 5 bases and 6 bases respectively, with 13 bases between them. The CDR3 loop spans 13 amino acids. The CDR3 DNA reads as TGTGCCAGCAGCCCATCAGGCGGGAATGGCTACACCTTC. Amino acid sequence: CASSPSGGNGYTF.

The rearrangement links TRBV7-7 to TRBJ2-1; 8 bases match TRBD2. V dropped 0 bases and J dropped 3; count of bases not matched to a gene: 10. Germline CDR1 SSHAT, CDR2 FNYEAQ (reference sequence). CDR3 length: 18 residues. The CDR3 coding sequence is TGTGCCAGCAGCTTAGCTCCACGGGGGGGTGAAGGCTACAATGAGCAGTTCTTC. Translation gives CASSLAPRGGEGYNEQFF.

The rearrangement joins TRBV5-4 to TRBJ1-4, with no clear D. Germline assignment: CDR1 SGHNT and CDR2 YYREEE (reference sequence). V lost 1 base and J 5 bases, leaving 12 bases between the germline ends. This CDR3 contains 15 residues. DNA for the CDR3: TGTGCCAGCAGCTTGCAAACTGTGCGGAATGAAAAACTGTTTTTT. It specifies CASSLQTVRNEKLFF. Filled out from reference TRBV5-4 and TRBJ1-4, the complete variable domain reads ETGVTQSPTHLIKTRGQQVTLRCSSQSGHNTVSWYQQALGQGPQFIFQYYREEENGRGNFPPRFSGLQFPNYSSELNVNALELDDSALYLCASSLQTVRNEKLFFGSGTQLSVL.

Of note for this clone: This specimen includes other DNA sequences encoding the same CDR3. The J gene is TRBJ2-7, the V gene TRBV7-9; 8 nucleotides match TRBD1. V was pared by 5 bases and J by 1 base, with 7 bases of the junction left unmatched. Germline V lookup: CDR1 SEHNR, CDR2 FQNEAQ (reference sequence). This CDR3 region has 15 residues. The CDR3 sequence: CASSPGGTGSYEQYF. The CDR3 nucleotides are TGTGCCAGCAGCCCCGGCGGGACAGGATCCTACGAGCAGTACTTC.

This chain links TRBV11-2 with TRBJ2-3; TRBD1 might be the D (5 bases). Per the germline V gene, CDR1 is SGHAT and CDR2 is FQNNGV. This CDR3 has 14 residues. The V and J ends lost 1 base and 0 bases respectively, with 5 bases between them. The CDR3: CASSLGQSTDTQYF. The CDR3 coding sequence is TGTGCCAGCAGCTTAGGACAGAGCACAGATACGCAGTATTTT.

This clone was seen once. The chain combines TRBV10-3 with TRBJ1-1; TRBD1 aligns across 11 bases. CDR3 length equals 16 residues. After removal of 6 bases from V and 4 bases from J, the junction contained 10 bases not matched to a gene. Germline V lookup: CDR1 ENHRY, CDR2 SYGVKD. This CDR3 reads CAIRVDRGRVGTEAFF. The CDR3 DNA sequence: TGTGCCATCAGGGTGGACAGGGGGCGCGTTGGCACTGAAGCTTTCTTT.

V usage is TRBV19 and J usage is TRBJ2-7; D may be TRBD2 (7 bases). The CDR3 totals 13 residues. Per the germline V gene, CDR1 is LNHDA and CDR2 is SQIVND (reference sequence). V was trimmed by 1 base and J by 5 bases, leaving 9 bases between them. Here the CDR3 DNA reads TGTGCCAGTAGTATAGGGGGGGGCGACGAGCAGTACTTC. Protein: CASSIGGGDEQYF. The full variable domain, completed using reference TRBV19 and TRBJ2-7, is DGGITQSPKYLFRKEGQNVTLSCEQNLNHDAMYWYRQDPGQGLRLIYYSQIVNDFQKGDIAEGYSVSREKKESFPLTVTSAQKNPTAFYLCASSIGGGDEQYFGPGTRLTVT.